The 24 T cell receptor beta chains given below trace back to one sample, sequenced in a study of shared clonotypes between healthy human individuals. The repertoire was sequenced with immunoSEQ multiplex PCR; TCRdb's copy has only in-frame clones and lacks some. The data contain under 850,000 clones, 80% to 95% of them singletons. Terminally differentiated effector memory CD45RA+ cells were left out of the naive CD8 fraction, which was CD45RO-negative and positively selected for CCR7. Sequencing was done on a sample of naive CD8+ T cells sorted from blood. Every receptor here comes from a man aged 25 to 40 in good health.

This clone was seen more than once but under ten times. The chain uses TRBV30 and TRBJ1-2; D uncertain. CDR1 is GTSNPN, CDR2 SVGIG, per germline (reference sequence). CDR3 length: 10 residues. V shed 3 bases and J shed 5 bases, with 4 bases lying between them. The CDR3 nucleotides read TGTGCCTGGAGACAGTATGGCTACACCTTC. This sequence encodes CAWRQYGYTF.

J is TRBJ2-2 and V is TRBV6-1; no reliable D call. Trimming stripped 4 bases from V and 7 bases from J, with 16 bases between. Germline V gene data show CDR1 as MNHNS and CDR2 as SASEGT. This CDR3 spans 15 amino acids. The CDR3 sequence: CASSVVGRSVGELFF. The CDR3 bases are TGTGCCAGCAGTGTCGTGGGCAGGTCAGTCGGGGAGCTGTTTTTT.

This clone came up a few times. The chain links TRBV9 to TRBJ1-2; D not certain. V lost 3 bases to trimming and J lost 4 bases, with 10 bases between them. CDR1 SGDLS and CDR2 YYNGEE come from the germline V gene. The CDR3 extends over 13 amino acids. The CDR3 sequence is CASSASPPYGYTF. CDR3 DNA: TGTGCCAGCAGCGCCAGCCCCCCCTATGGCTACACCTTC.

The rearrangement joins TRBV21-1 to TRBJ2-7. TRBV21-1 is shown as a pseudogene. The CDR3 runs to 14 residues. DNA of the CDR3: TGTGCCAGCCCCCCAAGGTCTCATGGCTACGAGCAGTACTTC. It encodes CASPPRSHGYEQYF.

V usage is TRBV11-2 and J usage is TRBJ2-5; 7 nucleotides agree with TRBD2. With 5 bases clipped from V and 5 bases from J, the junction kept 11 bases outside the gene matches. The CDR3 is made up of 15 amino acids. Germline values: CDR1 SGHAT, CDR2 FQNNGV. CDR3 protein: CASSGPNSGWETQYF. The DNA of the CDR3 is TGTGCCAGCAGCGGACCCAATAGCGGGTGGGAGACCCAGTACTTC.

J is TRBJ1-1 and V is TRBV10-3; perhaps TRBD1 as D (5 bases). Trimming removed 4 bases from V and 4 bases from J, with 7 bases in between. The germline gives CDR1 ENHRY, CDR2 SYGVKD. This CDR3 spans 12 amino acids. CDR3 sequence reads: CAISGGGTEAFF. For the CDR3, the DNA is TGTGCCATCAGTGGGGGGGGCACTGAAGCTTTCTTT.

Regarding this clone: Relative to the germline gene, one junction end is altered; a read error may explain this. This sequence joins TRBV7-7 and TRBJ1-4, with a possible D match to TRBD1 (6 bases). Germline loops: CDR1 SSHAT, CDR2 FNYEAQ (reference sequence). This CDR3 is built from 15 residues. The CDR3 is CASSPSTGTNEKLFF. The CDR3 DNA reads as TGTGCTAGCAGCCCGAGTACAGGGACTAATGAAAAACTGTTTTTT.

Notes on this clone: Other nucleotide sequences from this sample produce the same CDR3. The V call is TRBV5-1, the J call TRBJ2-1; 8 bases align to TRBD1. This CDR3 spans 15 amino acids. Losses at the gene ends were 0 bases for V and 3 bases for J; bases not matched to a gene: 2. CDR1 is SGHRS and CDR2 is YFSETQ in the germline V gene. The CDR3 is CASSLETGVYNEQFF. CDR3 DNA sequence: TGCGCCAGCAGCTTGGAGACAGGGGTCTACAATGAGCAGTTCTTC.

The chain recombines TRBV27 with TRBJ2-7; 9 bases are shared with TRBD1. Per germline, CDR1 MNHEY and CDR2 SMNVEV (reference sequence). V dropped 5 bases and J dropped 0; count of bases not matched to a gene: 5. This CDR3 has 15 residues. CDR3 region: CASSHDRGSSYEQYF. CDR3 nucleotide sequence: TGTGCCAGCAGTCACGACAGGGGGAGCTCCTACGAGCAGTACTTC.

The chain is built from TRBV5-1 and TRBJ2-1; D perhaps matches TRBD2 (5 bases). Germline CDR1 is SGHRS and CDR2 is YFSETQ. Trimming removed 6 bases at V and 6 bases at J, with 7 bases between. The CDR3 length is 11 residues. The CDR3 is CASNAGNEQFF. The CDR3 DNA is TGCGCCAGCAACGCGGGCAATGAGCAGTTCTTC.

This clone was seen only once. CDR3 coding DNA: TGTGCCAGCAGCTGGGGACAGCTAGCCAAAAACATTCAGTACTTC. Translating gives CASSWGQLAKNIQYF. The chain links TRBV11-2 to TRBJ2-4; 7 bases are shared with TRBD1. Germline V gene data show CDR1 as SGHAT and CDR2 as FQNNGV. There are 15 residues in the CDR3. V shed 4 bases, J shed 0 bases, and the junction held 3 bases outside the gene matches.

This rearrangement joins TRBV11-2 to TRBJ1-5; 8 bases are shared with TRBD1. The CDR3 runs 14 residues. Trimming took 7 bases from V and 5 from J; bases not matched to a gene: 7. Germline lookup yields CDR1 SGHAT and CDR2 FQNNGV. CDR3 coding DNA: TGTGCCAGCATCCCGGACAGGGTTTATCAGCCCCAGCATTTT. This gives the protein CASIPDRVYQPQHF.

This chain connects TRBV9 to TRBJ2-7, with D perhaps matching TRBD2 (5 bases). The germline CDR1 and CDR2 sequences are SGDLS and YYNGEE. The CDR3 has 14 residues. V was cut by 1 base and J by 6 bases, with 14 bases left in between. The CDR3 protein is CASSVISGAGEQYF. CDR3 nucleotide sequence: TGTGCCAGCAGCGTAATTTCAGGTGCGGGCGAGCAGTACTTC.

The chain uses TRBV27 and TRBJ2-7, with TRBD1 matching 10 bases. The CDR3 sequence is 16 residues long. Germline CDR1 reads MNHEY; CDR2 reads SMNVEV (reference sequence). V was pared by 5 bases and J by 2 bases, with 9 bases of the junction left unmatched. The CDR3 loop is CASSPETGTGAYEQYF. The CDR3 DNA is TGTGCCAGCAGTCCCGAAACCGGGACAGGGGCCTACGAGCAGTACTTC.

The chain couples TRBV7-6 to TRBJ2-3; D is possibly TRBD2 (6 bases). In germline, CDR1 is SGHVS, CDR2 FNYEAQ. V was shortened by 5 bases and J by 2 bases, with 17 bases between the two germline ends. This CDR3 is built from 16 residues. CDR3 nucleotide sequence: TGTGCCAGCAGCCCTGGGTATAGCGGAGACACAGATACGCAGTATTTT. This sequence encodes CASSPGYSGDTDTQYF.

As for this clone: A read error may produce the germline difference seen at one junction end. V usage is TRBV27 and J usage is TRBJ2-7; D is perhaps TRBD2 (6 bases). This CDR3 is built from 12 residues. Germline CDR1 is MNHEY and CDR2 is SMNVEV (reference sequence). The CDR3 reads CATSGGTYEQYF. The CDR3 DNA sequence: TGTGCCACCAGTGGGGGGACCTACGAGCAGTACTTC.

V gene TRBV28 combines with J gene TRBJ2-3; D not resolved. CDR1 is MDHEN and CDR2 is SYDVKM in the germline V gene. The V gene lost 6 bases and the J gene lost 6 bases, with 16 bases spanning the gap. The CDR3 consists of 14 residues. The CDR3 sequence is CASSRPQMLDTQYF. The DNA of the CDR3 is TGTGCCAGCAGCAGACCCCAGATGCTGGATACGCAGTATTTT.

The chain recombines TRBV19 with TRBJ2-1, with TRBD2 identical over 7 bases. The CDR3 length is 14 residues. V gave up 5 bases and J gave up 1 base; unmatched junction bases: 2. Germline lookup yields CDR1 LNHDA and CDR2 SQIVND (reference sequence). The CDR3 here is CASSPSGSYNEQFF. CDR3 DNA: TGTGCCAGTAGTCCTAGCGGTTCCTACAATGAGCAGTTCTTC.

This clone was counted between two and nine times. The CDR3 nucleotides are TGTGCCAGCAGTGAAGAAGGTTGGGGCTACGAGCAGTACTTC. Amino acid sequence: CASSEEGWGYEQYF. The chain recombines TRBV6-1 with TRBJ2-7; D is ambiguous. The germline V gene has CDR1 MNHNS and CDR2 SASEGT. The CDR3 is made up of 14 amino acids. Trimming pared 1 base from V and 3 bases from J, leaving 10 bases between.

The V gene is TRBV19, the J gene TRBJ1-2; D not resolved. Germline loops: CDR1 LNHDA, CDR2 SQIVND (reference sequence). Trimming pared 4 bases from V and 4 bases from J, leaving 13 bases between. This CDR3 has 14 residues. This chain's CDR3 is CASSTAGGPYGYTF. The CDR3 DNA follows: TGTGCCAGTAGTACGGCGGGCGGACCCTATGGCTACACCTTC.

This chain joins TRBV13 and TRBJ2-5, with 8 bases aligning to TRBD1. The CDR3 has 14 residues. Germline CDR1 reads PRHDT; CDR2 reads FYEKMQ (reference sequence). V trimming: 5 bases; J trimming: 2 bases; junction bases outside the gene matches: 4. CDR3 coding DNA: TGTGCCAGCAGCCGTAGGACAGGGCAAGAGACCCAGTACTTC. Its protein is CASSRRTGQETQYF.

V is TRBV6-1 and J is TRBJ2-7, with 7 positions matching TRBD1. V lost 6 bases to trimming and J lost 0 bases; unmatched junction nucleotides: 5. This CDR3 spans 14 amino acids. The V gene's germline CDR1 is MNHNS and CDR2 SASEGT. The CDR3 DNA reads as TGTGCCAGCAGACAGGGGAGCATCTCCTACGAGCAGTACTTC. Translated, it gives CASRQGSISYEQYF.

This clone was recorded only once. Distinct nucleotide sequences in the sample also encode this CDR3. The V and J genes are TRBV5-6 and TRBJ2-7, with D unresolved. Trimming took off 0 bases at V and 3 bases at J, with 10 bases between the two ends. The CDR3 sequence is 14 residues long. Germline CDR1 SGHDT, CDR2 YYEEEE. The CDR3 sequence is CASSLGGSYYEQYF. The CDR3 DNA sequence: TGTGCCAGCAGCTTGGGAGGCAGCTACTACGAGCAGTACTTC.

The chain links TRBV10-2 to TRBJ1-2; no clear D gene. With 0 bases removed from V and 6 bases from J, the gap between germline ends came to 11 bases. CDR3 length equals 14 residues. The germline V gene encodes CDR1 WSHSY and CDR2 SAAADI. The CDR3: CASSESRGSHGYTF. CDR3 nucleotides: TGCGCCAGCAGTGAGTCGAGAGGGTCCCATGGCTACACCTTC.